The clone carrying this T cell receptor (beta chain) has at least ten counts. This specimen comes from a study of T-cell reconstitution after alpha-beta-depleted transplantation in children. In germline, CDR1 is DFQATT, CDR2 SNEGSKA (reference sequence). The length of the CDR3 is 14 residues. V was clipped by 6 bases and J by 0 bases; unmatched bases: 6. Unique molecular identifiers tagged the TCRbeta library. MiXCR was run by TCRdb on the PCR reads, yielding one entry per CDR3 protein. Among roughly 300,000 distinct CDR3 sequences listed, approximately 10% were seen once. Sequenced material: peripheral blood, taken 180 days after TCRalphabeta/CD19-depleted stem cell transplant. The chain links TRBV20-1 to TRBJ1-1, with 8 bases fitting TRBD1. The receptor's source is a male patient under 10 years old who had a stem cell transplant for chronic granulomatous disease, so the T cells may come from the graft donor. Here the CDR3 DNA reads TGCAGTGCAGGGGACAGGACTTTGAACACTGAAGCTTTCTTT. Translating it yields CSAGDRTLNTEAFF.